This is a list of T cell receptor beta chains from one sample in a study of cytomegalovirus exposure and HLA in healthy donors. TCRdb's copy holds only in-frame clones and misses some; the assay was immunoSEQ multiplex PCR. Counted here are roughly 72,000 clones, roughly 80% occurring once; the ten biggest clones make up 22%. The material sequenced was PBMCs. The receptors shown here come from a woman aged 40 to 50 in good health and CMV-seropositive. Each CDR3 is given with its conserved first and last residue. Each record gives: J gene, clone size, V gene, D gene, CDR3 protein, CDR3 DNA. D genes are given only for firm matches. Part of the rows lack a size; the others show once, few, many or a class for expanded clones.

TRBJ2-5 | few | TRBV4-2 | . | CASSQGQAETQYF | TGTGCCAGCAGCCAAGGCCAGGCTGAGACCCAGTACTTC
TRBJ2-3 | few | TRBV29-1 | . | CSVRLGAGTDTQYF | TGCAGCGTTCGTTTAGGGGCGGGCACAGATACGCAGTATTTT
TRBJ2-1 | once | TRBV30 | TRBD1 | CAWSPRDRGRNEQFF | TGTGCCTGGAGTCCCCGGGACAGGGGGCGGAATGAGCAGTTCTTC
TRBJ2-5 | . | TRBV2 | . | CASSFMQGRETQYF | TGTGCCAGCAGTTTTATGCAGGGGCGAGAGACCCAGTACTTC
TRBJ2-7 | . | TRBV27 | . | CASSSLAGSGDYEQYF | TGTGCCAGCAGTTCCCTCGCCGGGTCGGGCGACTACGAGCAGTACTTC
TRBJ2-1 | few | TRBV6-1 | . | CASGEGGTTFYNEQFF | TGTGCCAGCGGAGAAGGCGGAACTACTTTTTACAATGAGCAGTTCTTC
TRBJ1-1 | few | TRBV11-2 | . | CASSLGTTNTEAFF | TGTGCCAGCAGCTTAGGGACAACGAACACTGAAGCTTTCTTT
TRBJ2-5 | once | TRBV5-1 | TRBD2 | CASSGGGRETQYF | TGCGCCAGCAGCGGGGGCGGGAGGGAGACCCAGTACTTC
TRBJ1-4 | . | TRBV18 | . | CASSPQDRGKLFF | TGTGCCAGCTCACCCCAAGACCGAGGAAAACTGTTTTTT
TRBJ1-5 | . | TRBV19 | . | CASSIAGNQPQHF | TGTGCCAGTAGTATTGCGGGCAATCAGCCCCAGCATTTT
TRBJ2-7 | . | TRBV6-1 | TRBD2 | CASSLRTSVTYEQYF | TGTGCCAGCAGTCTTCGGACTAGCGTCACCTACGAGCAGTACTTC
TRBJ2-5 | . | TRBV7-9 | TRBD1 | CASSLRGQTQETQYF | TGTGCCAGCAGCTTACGGGGACAGACCCAAGAGACCCAGTACTTC